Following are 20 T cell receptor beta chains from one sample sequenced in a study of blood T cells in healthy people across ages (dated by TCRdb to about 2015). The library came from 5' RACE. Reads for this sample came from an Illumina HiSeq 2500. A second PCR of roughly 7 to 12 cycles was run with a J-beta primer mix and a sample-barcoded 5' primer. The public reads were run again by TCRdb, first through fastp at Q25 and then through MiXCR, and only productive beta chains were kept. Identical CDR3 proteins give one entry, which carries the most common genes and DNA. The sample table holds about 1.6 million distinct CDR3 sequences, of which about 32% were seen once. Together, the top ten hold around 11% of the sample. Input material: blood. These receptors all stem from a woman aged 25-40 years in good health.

The CDR3 DNA reads TGCGCCAGCAGTGAGGGGGCCTATGAGGACCAAGAGACCCAGTACTTC. It specifies CASSEGAYEDQETQYF. This chain uses TRBV10-1 with TRBJ2-5; D is possibly TRBD1 (5 bases). The CDR3 loop spans 16 amino acids. V lost 2 bases and J lost 0, with 13 bases in between. Germline CDR1 reads WNHNN; CDR2 reads SYGVQD (reference sequence).

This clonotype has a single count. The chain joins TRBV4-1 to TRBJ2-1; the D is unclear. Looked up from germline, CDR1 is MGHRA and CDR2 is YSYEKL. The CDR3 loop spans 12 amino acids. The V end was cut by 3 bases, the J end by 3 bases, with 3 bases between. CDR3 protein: CASSHYYNEQFF. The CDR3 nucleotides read TGCGCCAGCAGCCATTACTACAATGAGCAGTTCTTC.

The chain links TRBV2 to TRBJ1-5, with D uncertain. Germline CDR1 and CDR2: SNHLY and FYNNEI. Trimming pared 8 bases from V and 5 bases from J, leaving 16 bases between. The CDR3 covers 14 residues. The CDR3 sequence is CASRFGSGDQPQHF. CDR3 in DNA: TGTGCCAGCCGGTTTGGCAGCGGGGATCAGCCCCAGCATTTT.

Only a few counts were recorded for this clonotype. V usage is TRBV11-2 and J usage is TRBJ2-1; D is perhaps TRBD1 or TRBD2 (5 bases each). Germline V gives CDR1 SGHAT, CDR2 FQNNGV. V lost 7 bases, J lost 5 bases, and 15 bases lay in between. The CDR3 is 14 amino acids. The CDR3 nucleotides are TGTGCCAGCAAAGGGGACCCCGTAAACAATGAGCAGTTCTTC. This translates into CASKGDPVNNEQFF.

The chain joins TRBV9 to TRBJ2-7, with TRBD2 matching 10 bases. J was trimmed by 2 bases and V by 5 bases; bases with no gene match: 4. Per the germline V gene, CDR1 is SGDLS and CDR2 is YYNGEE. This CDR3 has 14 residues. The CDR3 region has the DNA TGTGCCAGCAGTGCCGGGACTAGCGCCTACGAGCAGTACTTC. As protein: CASSAGTSAYEQYF.

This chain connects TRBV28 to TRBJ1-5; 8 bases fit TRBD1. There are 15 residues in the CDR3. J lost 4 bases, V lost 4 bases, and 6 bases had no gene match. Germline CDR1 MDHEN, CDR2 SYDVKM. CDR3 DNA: TGTGCCAGCAGTTCCAGGGGGCTGTGGAATCAGCCCCAGCATTTT. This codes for CASSSRGLWNQPQHF.

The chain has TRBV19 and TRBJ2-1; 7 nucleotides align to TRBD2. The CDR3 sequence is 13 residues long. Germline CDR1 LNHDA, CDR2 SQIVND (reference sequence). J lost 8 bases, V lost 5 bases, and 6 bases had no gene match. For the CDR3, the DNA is TGTGCCAGTAGTCGGGGGGTCGGGGATGAGCAGTTCTTC. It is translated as CASSRGVGDEQFF.

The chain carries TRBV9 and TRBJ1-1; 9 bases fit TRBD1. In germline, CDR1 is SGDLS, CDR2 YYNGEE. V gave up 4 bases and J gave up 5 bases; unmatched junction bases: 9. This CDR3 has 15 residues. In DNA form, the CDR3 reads TGTGCCAGCAGCCTAGGACAGGGGAAGAAGACTGAAGCTTTCTTT. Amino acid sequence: CASSLGQGKKTEAFF.

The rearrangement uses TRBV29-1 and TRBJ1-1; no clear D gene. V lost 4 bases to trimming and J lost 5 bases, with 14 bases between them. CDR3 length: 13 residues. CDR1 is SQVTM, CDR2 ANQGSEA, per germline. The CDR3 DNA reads TGCAGCGTTGTGGCCGGGTTGAGGACTGAAGCTTTCTTT. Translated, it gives CSVVAGLRTEAFF.

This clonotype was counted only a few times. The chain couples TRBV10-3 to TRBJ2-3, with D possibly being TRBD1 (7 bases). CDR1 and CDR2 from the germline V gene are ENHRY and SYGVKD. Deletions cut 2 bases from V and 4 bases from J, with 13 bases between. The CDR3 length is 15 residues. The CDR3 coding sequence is TGTGCCATCAGTGAGGGAGGGCAGGGGGCAGATACGCAGTATTTT. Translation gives CAISEGGQGADTQYF.

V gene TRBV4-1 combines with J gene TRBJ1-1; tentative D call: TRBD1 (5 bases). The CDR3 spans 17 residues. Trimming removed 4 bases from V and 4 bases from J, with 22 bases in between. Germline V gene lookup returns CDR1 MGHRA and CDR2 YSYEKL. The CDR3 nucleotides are TGCGCCAGCAGCCCATACCCCCCAGGGTGGGCGGCCACTGAAGCTTTCTTT. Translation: CASSPYPPGWAATEAFF.

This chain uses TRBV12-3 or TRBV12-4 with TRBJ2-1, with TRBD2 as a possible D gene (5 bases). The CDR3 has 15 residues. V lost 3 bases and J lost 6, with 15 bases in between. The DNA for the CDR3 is TGTGCCAGCAGTTTTTTGGCGGGCAATGTCAATGAGCAGTTCTTC. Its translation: CASSFLAGNVNEQFF.

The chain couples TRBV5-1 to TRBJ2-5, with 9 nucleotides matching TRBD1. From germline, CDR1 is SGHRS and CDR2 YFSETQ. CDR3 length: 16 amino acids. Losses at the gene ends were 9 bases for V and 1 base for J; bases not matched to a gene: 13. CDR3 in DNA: TGCGCCAACTCCCCCCGGGGGACAGGGTTCCAAGAGACCCAGTACTTC. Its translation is CANSPRGTGFQETQYF.

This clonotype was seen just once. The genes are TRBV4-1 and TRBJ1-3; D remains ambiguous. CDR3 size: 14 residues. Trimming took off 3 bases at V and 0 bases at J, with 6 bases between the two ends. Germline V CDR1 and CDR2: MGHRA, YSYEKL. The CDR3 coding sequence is TGCGCCAGCAGCCAGGTGAGCTCTGGAAACACCATATATTTT. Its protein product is CASSQVSSGNTIYF.

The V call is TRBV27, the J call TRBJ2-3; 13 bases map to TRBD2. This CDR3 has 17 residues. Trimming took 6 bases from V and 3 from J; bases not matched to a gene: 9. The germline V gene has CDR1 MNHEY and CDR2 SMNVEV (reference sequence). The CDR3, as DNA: TGTGCCAGCAGACAGGGGGCGACTAGCGGGAGGACAGATACGCAGTATTTT. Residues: CASRQGATSGRTDTQYF.

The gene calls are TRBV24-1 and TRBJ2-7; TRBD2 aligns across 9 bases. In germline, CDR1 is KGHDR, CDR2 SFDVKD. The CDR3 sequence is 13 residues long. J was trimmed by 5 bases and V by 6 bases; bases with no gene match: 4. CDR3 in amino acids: CATSPGTSNEQYF. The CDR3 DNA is TGTGCCACCAGTCCCGGGACTAGCAACGAGCAGTACTTC.

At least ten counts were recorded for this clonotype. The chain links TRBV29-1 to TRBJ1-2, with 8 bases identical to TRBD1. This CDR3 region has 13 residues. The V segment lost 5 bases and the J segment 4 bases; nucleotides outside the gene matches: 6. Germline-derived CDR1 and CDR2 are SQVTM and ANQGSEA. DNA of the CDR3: TGCAGCGTTTCAGGGGGCCTGGGCTATGGCTACACCTTC. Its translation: CSVSGGLGYGYTF.

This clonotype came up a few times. CDR3 coding DNA: TGTGCCAGCAGTTCCCGGACACTCAGGGGGCTCGTCTATGGCTACACCTTC. Translating gives CASSSRTLRGLVYGYTF. The gene calls are TRBV6-2 or TRBV6-3 and TRBJ1-2, with TRBD1 matching over 8 bases. Per the germline V gene, CDR1 is MNHEY and CDR2 is SVGEGT. The CDR3 sequence is 17 residues long. V lost 4 bases and J lost 4; bases outside the gene matches: 14.

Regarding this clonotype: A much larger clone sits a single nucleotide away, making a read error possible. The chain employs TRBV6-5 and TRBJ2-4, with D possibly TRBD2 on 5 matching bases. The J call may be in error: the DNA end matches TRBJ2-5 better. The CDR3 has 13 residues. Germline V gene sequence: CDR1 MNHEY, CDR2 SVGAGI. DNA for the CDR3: TGTGTCAGCAGTTACAGAGGGAGTGAGACCCAGTACTTC. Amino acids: CVSSYRGSETQYF.

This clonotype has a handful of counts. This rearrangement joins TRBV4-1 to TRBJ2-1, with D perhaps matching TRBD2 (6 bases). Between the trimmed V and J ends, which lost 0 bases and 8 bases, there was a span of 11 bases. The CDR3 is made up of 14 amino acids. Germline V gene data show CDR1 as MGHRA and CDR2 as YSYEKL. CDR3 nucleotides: TGCGCCAGCAGCCAAGAAATCGGGGAGGATGAGCAGTTCTTC. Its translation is CASSQEIGEDEQFF.